This entry features one TCR beta chain sequence. Its antigen is not known. This CDR3 has 15 amino acids. Germline CDR1 is SGHTA and CDR2 is FQGNSA. The J segment lost 2 bases and the V segment lost 5 bases, leaving 4 bases of the junction unmatched. Of the isolated RNA, all was reverse transcribed, and so the sequenced material was expressed TCRB transcripts. Assay used: immunoSEQ multiplex PCR; TCRdb lists only in-frame clones, some missing. The repertoire holds 350,000 to 400,000 clones, with roughly 15% as singletons. The data belong to a study of beta chain features in type 1 diabetes. Findings of the study overall: Within patients, naive, central memory and Treg TCRB repertoires seemed more similar than within healthy donors.

This TCR derives from a woman aged 18-35 years in good health. Input material: naive CD4+ T cells from blood. J is TRBJ2-3 and V is TRBV7-2, with TRBD1 matching 10 bases. The CDR3 loop is CASSVDRGDTDTQYF. The CDR3 region has the DNA TGTGCCAGCAGCGTGGACAGGGGGGACACAGATACGCAGTATTTT.